The source of this T cell receptor beta chain is a study of T cells after yellow fever vaccination. Study-wide findings and caveats: Few clonotypes appeared in both CD4 and CD8 compartments. Peaking on day 5 versus 15, the secondary response was faster but weaker.

This CDR3 is built from 18 residues. Losses at the gene ends were 3 bases for V and 6 bases for J; bases not matched to a gene: 13. Germline V gene lookup returns CDR1 LGHNA and CDR2 YSLEER. Turning to this clonotype: Its specificity is unknown.

In making TCR cDNA, 5'RACE template switching added a universal primer site and UMIs to it. TCRdb reanalysed the 5' RACE reads using MiXCR and keeps one entry per CDR3 protein. The sample contains approximately 510,000 distinct CDR3 sequences, about a fifth of which appear only once. The rearrangement links TRBV4-3 to TRBJ2-3; 12 bases are a match to TRBD2. Sequences were derived from PBMCs, sampled about 20 days after the first yellow fever vaccination. This receptor was identified in a man aged 18 to 30 who received the YFV17D yellow fever vaccine. The CDR3 DNA is TGCGCCAGCAGCCAGGCAACTCTAGCGGGGGGGCATTCCGATACGCAGTATTTT. This codes for CASSQATLAGGHSDTQYF.